Presented here are 8 T cell receptor beta chains from one specimen sequenced in a study of T cells in Graves' hyperthyroidism and ophthalmopathy. Regions amplified from RNA transcripts were the TCR beta CDR3 regions. The TCR CDR3 was amplified in a first-round RT-PCR using the HTBI primer set. MiXCR, run by TCRdb on the multiplex PCR reads, gives a single entry per CDR3 protein. The table includes approximately 700,000 distinct CDR3 sequences, roughly 15% detected once. Input material: blood. These receptors originate from a man younger than 30 with Graves' hyperthyroidism.

This rearrangement joins TRBV5-1 to TRBJ2-5, with TRBD2 as a possible D gene (5 bases). The CDR3 contains 16 residues. Per the germline V gene, CDR1 is SGHRS and CDR2 is YFSETQ. V dropped 4 bases and J dropped 0 bases, with 16 bases sitting between them. The CDR3 DNA reads TGCGCCAGCAGCACGGAGCGAGCGGCCTACCAAGAGACCCAGTACTTC. It codes for CASSTERAAYQETQYF.

The table lists this clonotype with many counts. The genes are TRBV20-1 and TRBJ2-5, with 7 bases identical to TRBD1. The CDR3 is 12 amino acids. V gave up 6 bases and J gave up 6 bases; unmatched junction bases: 7. In germline, CDR1 is DFQATT, CDR2 SNEGSKA (reference sequence). CDR3 bases: TGCAGTGCCCGAGACAGGGTGCAGACCCAGTACTTC. It yields the protein CSARDRVQTQYF.

V usage is TRBV12-3 or TRBV12-4 and J usage is TRBJ2-7, with 11 bases aligning to TRBD2. The CDR3 runs to 15 residues. The junction had 9 bases not matched to a gene; V was cut back by 5 bases and J by 6 bases. The CDR3, as DNA: TGTGCCAGCAGTCTAACTAGCGGGAGACTTGGCGAGCAGTACTTC. It encodes CASSLTSGRLGEQYF.

This clonotype was counted a few times. The J gene is TRBJ2-5, the V gene TRBV5-1; 7 bases agree with TRBD2. Trimming took 4 bases from V and 7 from J; bases not matched to a gene: 19. This CDR3 spans 17 amino acids. The V gene's germline CDR1 is SGHRS and CDR2 YFSETQ. The CDR3 nucleotides read TGCGCCAGCAGCACCTTCTACGGACTAGACCACGATGGGACCCAGTACTTC. This codes for CASSTFYGLDHDGTQYF.

This clonotype has at least ten counts. This chain connects TRBV18 to TRBJ2-5; tentative D call: TRBD2 (6 bases). CDR3 length: 14 amino acids. Germline V gives CDR1 KGHSH, CDR2 LQKENI. Trimming removed 1 base at V and 6 bases at J, with 12 bases between. CDR3 nucleotide sequence: TGTGCCAGCTCACCACTGAGGGAGGCTAAGACCCAGTACTTC. It is translated as CASSPLREAKTQYF.

This clonotype has a count of ten or more. The V call is TRBV12-3 or TRBV12-4, the J call TRBJ2-7; D is perhaps TRBD1 (6 bases). Trimming left V 5 bases short and J 3 bases short, with 17 bases between. CDR3 length: 15 residues. CDR3 DNA sequence: TGTGCCAGCAGTCCGGACAGAGCGAGGGGCTACGAGCAGTACTTC. It translates to CASSPDRARGYEQYF.

This clonotype has more than one count but fewer than ten. A single base separates this from a much larger clone, so it may be a read error. The chain couples TRBV7-2 to TRBJ1-2, with TRBD1 as a possible D gene (5 bases). V lost 5 bases, J lost 2 bases, and 9 bases lay in between. Germline V gives CDR1 SGHTA, CDR2 FQGNSA. The CDR3 sequence is 13 residues long. The CDR3 protein is CASSQEGNYGYTF. The CDR3 DNA reads TGTGCCAGCAGCCAGGAGGGGAACTATGGCTACACCTTC. The full variable domain, with the rest looked up from reference TRBV7-2 and TRBJ1-2, is GAGVSQSPSNKVTEKGKDVELRCDPISGHTALYWYRQSLGQGLEFLIYFQGNSAPDKSGLPSDRFSAERTGGSVSTLTIQRTQQEDSAVYLCASSQEGNYGYTFGSGTRLTVV.

This clonotype was counted at least ten times. This sequence joins TRBV2 and TRBJ2-7; 8 positions match TRBD2. Germline CDR1 reads SNHLY; CDR2 reads FYNNEI. The CDR3 totals 12 residues. V shed 7 bases and J 3 bases; nucleotides not matched to a gene: 2. As DNA, the CDR3 is TGTGCCAGCACCACTAGCGGCTACGAGCAGTACTTC. Protein sequence: CASTTSGYEQYF.